Each of the 10 T cell receptor beta chains below was sequenced from the same sample in a study of tumor and adjacent non-tumor tissue in lung cancer. TCRbeta libraries were built with three rounds of nested PCR, modified from ARM-PCR. TCRdb called the multiplex PCR reads again in MiXCR, with one record for every CDR3 protein. This table holds more than 35,000 distinct CDR3 sequences, roughly 60% found once. No cell sorting was done before RNA was extracted from the tissue. The normal lung tissue was taken more than 3 cm from the tumor edge. The sequenced material came from distant non-tumor lung tissue. The receptor source for this set is a woman between 35 and 50 years old with non-small cell lung cancer.

This clonotype is large (0.1 to 1%) in the sample. The chain combines TRBV10-3 with TRBJ2-7, with a weak D call TRBD2 (5 bases). Trimming shortened V by 2 bases and J by 9 bases, and 14 bases separated the two germline ends. This CDR3 is built from 13 residues. Germline V gene data show CDR1 as ENHRY and CDR2 as SYGVKD. The CDR3 sequence: CAISESGSLGQYF. Written as DNA, the CDR3 is TGTGCCATCAGTGAGAGTGGGAGTCTAGGGCAGTACTTC.

Comments on this clonotype: A read error may explain this, as a much larger clone is one base away. V and J are TRBV28 and TRBJ1-1; 8 nucleotides match TRBD1. Germline CDR1 and CDR2: MDHEN and SYDVKM. Trimming cost V 6 bases and J 7 bases; bases outside gene matches: 13. The CDR3 consists of 15 residues. The CDR3 here is CASSMTGQVSGEAFF. As DNA, the CDR3 is TGTGCCAGCAGCATGACGGGACAGGTTTCGGGTGAAGCTTTCTTT.

This clonotype was counted at least ten times. The rearrangement uses TRBV12-3 or TRBV12-4 and TRBJ1-2, with D perhaps matching TRBD1 (5 bases). The CDR3 length is 13 residues. Trimming removed 6 bases at V and 5 bases at J, with 13 bases between. This CDR3 is CASSTSGIYGYTF. Written as DNA, the CDR3 is TGTGCCAGCAGCACTTCAGGGATATATGGCTACACCTTC.

This clonotype was detected only a few times. Since a much larger clone is just one base distant, this may be a read error. The CDR3 DNA reads as TGCACCAGCAGCCGCTGGATGCCCATAAAGCGGGCACCGAACACCGGGGAGCTGTTTTTT. It is translated as CTSSRWMPIKRAPNTGELFF. The V call is TRBV4-1, the J call TRBJ2-2; TRBD2 might be the D (6 bases). Germline CDR1 reads MGHRA; CDR2 reads YSYEKL. CDR3 length: 20 amino acids.

This clonotype occurred a few times. A much bigger clone sits one base away, suggesting this may be a read error. V and J are TRBV13 and TRBJ1-2; 7 nucleotides agree with TRBD1. Germline CDR1 and CDR2: PRHDT and FYEKMQ (reference sequence). V was pared by 6 bases and J by 5 bases, with 9 bases of the junction left unmatched. The CDR3 runs 14 residues. The CDR3 loop reads CASRLQGGDYGYTF. In DNA form, the CDR3 reads TGTGCCAGCAGGCTCCAGGGGGGTGATTATGGCTACACCTTC. Filled out from reference TRBV13 and TRBJ1-2, the complete variable domain reads AAGVIQSPRHLIKEKRETATLKCYPIPRHDTVYWYQQGPGQDPQFLISFYEKMQSDKGSIPDRFSAQQFSDYHSELNMSSLELGDSALYFCASRLQGGDYGYTFGSGTRLTVV.

In its sample, this clonotype was seen many times. The chain combines TRBV4-1 with TRBJ2-3, with TRBD2 matching 10 bases. From germline, CDR1 is MGHRA and CDR2 YSYEKL. This CDR3 is 19 amino acids long. Losses at the gene ends were 5 bases for V and 4 bases for J; bases not matched to a gene: 18. This chain's CDR3 is CASSYGAQRGGWSPDTQYF. The CDR3 nucleotides are TGCGCCAGCAGCTACGGGGCACAGCGGGGGGGCTGGTCCCCAGATACGCAGTATTTT.

Turning to this clonotype: A single base separates this from a much larger clone, so it may be a read error. The V and J genes are TRBV5-6 and TRBJ2-3, with TRBD2 identical over 7 bases. The CDR3 is 14 amino acids. After removal of 0 bases from V and 4 bases from J, the junction contained 2 bases not matched to a gene. CDR1 is SGHDT, CDR2 YYEEEE, per germline. The CDR3: CASSLGLAPDTQYF. In nucleotides, the CDR3 is TGTGCCAGCAGCTTGGGACTAGCCCCAGATACGCAGTATTTT.

At least ten counts were recorded for this clonotype. CDR3 bases: TGCAGCTATACAGGGAGGGGCCAAGAGACCCAGTACTTC. The encoded protein is CSYTGRGQETQYF. V usage is TRBV29-1 and J usage is TRBJ2-5; weak D call: TRBD2 (7 bases). Germline CDR1 SQVTM, CDR2 ANQGSEA. This CDR3 contains 13 residues. V lost 8 bases, J lost 1 base, and 14 bases lay in between.

Concerning this clonotype: This could be a read error, since a much larger clone is one nucleotide away. The chain couples TRBV5-6 to TRBJ2-2; the match to TRBD2 covers 13 bases. The germline V gene has CDR1 SGHDT and CDR2 YYEEEE. This CDR3 has 17 amino acids. The CDR3 reads CANSTGLAGVRTGELFF. DNA for the CDR3: TGTGCCAACAGCACCGGACTAGCGGGAGTTCGGACCGGGGAGCTGTTTTTT.

As for this clonotype: Here the CDR3 omits its conserved ending phenylalanine or tryptophan, so a read error is the likely source. The chain is built from TRBV6-1 and TRBJ2-3; 7 nucleotides agree with TRBD2. The CDR3 covers 13 residues. The germline CDR1 and CDR2 sequences are MNHNS and SASEGT. DNA of the CDR3: TGTGCCTGCGGTAGCGGGCGCACAGATGCGCAGTATTTG. This codes for CACGSGRTDAQYL.